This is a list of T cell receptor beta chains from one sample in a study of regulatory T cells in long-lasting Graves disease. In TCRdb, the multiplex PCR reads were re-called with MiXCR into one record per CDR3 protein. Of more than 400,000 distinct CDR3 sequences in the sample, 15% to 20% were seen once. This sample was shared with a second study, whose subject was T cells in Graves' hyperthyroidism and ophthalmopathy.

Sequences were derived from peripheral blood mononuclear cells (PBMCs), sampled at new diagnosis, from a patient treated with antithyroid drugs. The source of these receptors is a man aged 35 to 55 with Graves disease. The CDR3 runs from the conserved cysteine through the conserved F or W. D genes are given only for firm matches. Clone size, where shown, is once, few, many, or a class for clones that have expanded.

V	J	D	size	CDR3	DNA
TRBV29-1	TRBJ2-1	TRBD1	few	CSVRVGQPYNEQFF	TGCAGCGTTCGTGTGGGACAGCCTTACAATGAGCAGTTCTTC
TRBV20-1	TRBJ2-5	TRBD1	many	CSARQGQLETQYF	TGCAGTGCCAGACAGGGTCAGCTCGAGACCCAGTACTTC
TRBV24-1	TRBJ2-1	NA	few	CATSDWGSGSSYNEQFF	TGTGCCACCAGTGATTGGGGCAGCGGAAGCTCCTACAATGAGCAGTTCTTC
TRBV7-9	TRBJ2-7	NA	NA	CASSARGQPYEQYF	TGTGCCAGCAGCGCCCGGGGACAACCCTACGAGCAGTACTTC
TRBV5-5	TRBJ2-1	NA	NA	CASSLAGLNYNEQFF	TGTGCCAGCAGCTTGGCGGGACTGAACTACAATGAGCAGTTCTTC
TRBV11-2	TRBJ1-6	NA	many	CASSLIGIEGSSYNSPLHF	TGTGCCAGCAGCTTAATAGGGATCGAAGGAAGCTCCTATAATTCACCCCTCCACTTT
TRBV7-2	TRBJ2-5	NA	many	CASSLPILETQYF	TGTGCCAGCAGCTTACCCATTCTAGAGACCCAGTACTTC
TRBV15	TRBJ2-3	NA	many	CATSPQRSTDTQYF	TGTGCCACCAGTCCCCAGCGGAGCACAGATACGCAGTATTTT
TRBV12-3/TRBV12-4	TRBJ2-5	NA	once	CASGVGAETQYF	TGTGCCAGCGGGGTGGGGGCGGAGACCCAGTACTTC
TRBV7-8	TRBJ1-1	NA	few	CASSLKHTEAFF	TGTGCCAGCAGCTTAAAGCACACTGAAGCTTTCTTT
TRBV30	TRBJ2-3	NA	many	CAWSRLQADTQYF	TGTGCCTGGAGTCGACTCCAGGCGGATACGCAGTATTTT
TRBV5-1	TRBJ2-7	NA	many	CASSLGRTSRYEQYF	TGCGCCAGCAGCTTGGGAAGGACATCCAGGTACGAGCAGTACTTC
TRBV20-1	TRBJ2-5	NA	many	CSARWQETQYF	TGCAGTGCTAGATGGCAGGAGACCCAGTACTTC
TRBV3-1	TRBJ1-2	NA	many	CASSHPQGNYGYTF	TGTGCCAGCAGCCACCCACAGGGAAACTATGGCTACACCTTC
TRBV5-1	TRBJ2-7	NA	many	CASSLGRASYEQYF	TGCGCCAGCAGCTTGGGTCGGGCGAGCTACGAGCAGTACTTC
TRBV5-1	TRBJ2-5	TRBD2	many	CASSSRLAGARETQYF	TGCGCCAGCAGCTCTAGACTAGCGGGAGCTCGAGAGACCCAGTACTTC
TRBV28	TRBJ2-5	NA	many	CASRFQGIQETQYF	TGTGCCAGCAGATTCCAGGGGATTCAAGAGACCCAGTACTTC
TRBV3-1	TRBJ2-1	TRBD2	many	CASSLAGLVDNEQFF	TGTGCCAGCAGCCTAGCTGGACTAGTAGACAATGAGCAGTTCTTC
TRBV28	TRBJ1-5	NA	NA	CASSFNRAANQPQHF	TGTGCCAGCAGTTTCAACCGGGCCGCCAATCAGCCCCAGCATTTT
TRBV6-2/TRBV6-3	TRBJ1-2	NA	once	CASSYSSTGLTTF	TGTGCCAGCAGTTACTCGTCAACAGGGTTAACCACCTTC
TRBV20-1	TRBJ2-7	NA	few	CSAPTPGSSYEQYF	TGCAGTGCCCCAACTCCGGGCAGTAGCTACGAGCAGTACTTC
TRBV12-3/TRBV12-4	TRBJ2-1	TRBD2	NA	CASSLPPGVAGDNEQFF	TGTGCCAGCAGTTTACCCCCCGGGGTAGCGGGAGACAATGAGCAGTTCTTC
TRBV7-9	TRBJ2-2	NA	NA	CASRARNTGELFF	TGTGCCAGCAGGGCCAGGAACACCGGGGAGCTGTTTTTT
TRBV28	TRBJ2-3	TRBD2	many	CASSFVPSGSTDTQYF	TGTGCCAGCAGTTTCGTTCCTAGCGGGAGTACAGATACGCAGTATTTT
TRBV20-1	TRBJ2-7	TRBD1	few	CSASWQGVSYEQYF	TGCAGTGCTAGTTGGCAGGGGGTGTCCTACGAGCAGTACTTC
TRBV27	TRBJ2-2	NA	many	CASSFLQNTGELFF	TGTGCCAGCAGTTTTTTGCAAAACACCGGGGAGCTGTTTTTT
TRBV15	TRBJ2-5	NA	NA	CATSRDLRDEQYF	TGTGCCACCAGCAGAGATCTGCGGGATGAGCAGTACTTC